The 9 T cell receptor beta chains reported below all come from one sample, sequenced in a study of prognosis after radiotherapy for stage I lung cancer. The TCR beta CDR3 region was amplified from genomic DNA, with two rounds of multiplex PCR being used for the amplification. Round one of PCR was performed, and it used primers specific to each TRBV and TRBJ gene. MiXCR was run by TCRdb on the multiplex PCR reads, yielding one entry per CDR3 protein. The sample has approximately 23,000 distinct CDR3 sequences, 40% seen once. The material was PBMCs, obtained before or after stereotactic body radiation therapy (not recorded which). The receptors were gathered from a donor over 45 with non-small cell lung cancer.

This clonotype was detected many times. This rearrangement joins TRBV14 to TRBJ2-7; 11 nucleotides agree with TRBD2. Germline V gives CDR1 SGHDN, CDR2 FVKESK. Trimming at V came to 1 base and at J to 5 bases, leaving 7 bases not matched to a gene. The CDR3 extends over 16 amino acids. CDR3 sequence reads: CASSQALAGGLHEQYF. CDR3 DNA sequence: TGTGCCAGCAGCCAAGCTCTAGCGGGAGGTCTTCACGAGCAGTACTTC.

Many counts were recorded for this clonotype. The chain recombines TRBV12-3 or TRBV12-4 with TRBJ2-2; D call uncertain. Trimming took off 1 base at V and 8 bases at J, with 11 bases between the two ends. The CDR3 is 14 amino acids. CDR3 region: CASSLVGVTGELFF. The CDR3, as DNA: TGTGCCAGCAGTTTAGTGGGCGTGACAGGGGAGCTGTTTTTT.

In this sample, this clonotype turned up many times. This sequence joins TRBV7-2 and TRBJ2-5; D unclear. The CDR3 covers 14 residues. Trimming stripped 2 bases from V and 7 bases from J, with 14 bases between. Per the germline V gene, CDR1 is SGHTA and CDR2 is FQGNSA. CDR3 sequence (DNA): TGTGCCAGCAGCTTAACGAACAGACACGGGACCCAGTACTTC. Translating gives CASSLTNRHGTQYF.

As regards this clonotype: A much larger clone lies a single base off, so this may be a read error. J is TRBJ2-5 and V is TRBV4-1; tentatively, D is TRBD1 or TRBD2 (6 bases each). The CDR3 consists of 16 residues. Germline lookup yields CDR1 MGHRA and CDR2 YSYEKL. CDR3 amino acids: CASSQAGGGGQDTQYF. CDR3 in DNA: TGCGCCAGCAGCCAAGCTGGCGGAGGGGGTCAAGATACCCAGTACTTC.

This clonotype was detected ten times or more. J is TRBJ1-1 and V is TRBV20-1, with D perhaps matching TRBD1 (6 bases). The V and J ends lost 0 bases and 1 base respectively, with 9 bases between them. Germline CDR1 is DFQATT and CDR2 is SNEGSKA (reference sequence). The CDR3 loop spans 14 amino acids. As DNA, the CDR3 is TGCAGTGCTAGAGATCTGGGACAGAACACTGAAGCTTTCTTT. This codes for CSARDLGQNTEAFF.

This clonotype came up many times. The chain joins TRBV19 to TRBJ1-5; no clear D gene. The CDR3 length is 18 residues. Germline loops: CDR1 LNHDA, CDR2 SQIVND (reference sequence). V was pared by 10 bases and J by 0 bases, with 25 bases between. In DNA form, the CDR3 reads TGTGCCACCCTTTCTACTCGGATCGGCAGCTATAGCAATCAGCCCCAGCATTTT. Translating it yields CATLSTRIGSYSNQPQHF.

This clonotype was detected ten times or more. This chain uses TRBV19 with TRBJ1-2; a weak D match, TRBD1 (6 bases). The ends were cut back, 4 bases at V and 0 bases at J, with 15 bases in the middle. The V gene's germline CDR1 is LNHDA and CDR2 SQIVND (reference sequence). The CDR3 spans 16 residues. CDR3 coding DNA: TGTGCCAGTAGTACCCGACAGGCCCCAGCTAACTATGGCTACACCTTC. Translation gives CASSTRQAPANYGYTF.

This clonotype was observed once. A far larger clone is one nucleotide away, so this likely arose from a read error. This chain uses TRBV7-2 with TRBJ2-4; the D gene is possibly TRBD2 (6 bases). With 4 bases removed from V and 13 bases from J, the gap between germline ends came to 14 bases. The CDR3 runs 12 residues. Germline CDR1 and CDR2: SGHTA and FQGNSA. CDR3 nucleotide sequence: TGTGCCAGCAGCTGGTGGTTAGCGGAGCAGTACTTC. Protein product: CASSWWLAEQYF.

Notes on this clonotype: It is likely a read error: a sequence one base away is far more abundant. V gene TRBV7-9 combines with J gene TRBJ2-7; D may correspond to TRBD1 or TRBD2 (5 bases each). From germline, CDR1 is SEHNR and CDR2 FQNEAQ (reference sequence). This CDR3 is built from 14 residues. CDR3 loop: CASILTTEGSKQYF. The CDR3, as DNA: TGTGCCAGCATCTTAACAACCGAGGGGAGCAAGCAGTACTTC.